This T cell receptor beta chain came from a study of T cell repertoires in cytomegalovirus infection. Each CDR3 protein gets one entry after TCRdb re-called the reads with MiXCR. This sample has hundreds of thousands of distinct CDR3 sequences, with about a sixth found just once. Only a few counts were recorded for this clonotype. This CDR3 comprises 14 residues. Trimming took 5 bases from V and 11 from J; bases not matched to a gene: 10. Germline V lookup: CDR1 MGHRA, CDR2 YSYEKL. This rearrangement joins TRBV4-1 to TRBJ1-5; 9 bases fit TRBD1. The sequence came from a human donor in good health (CMV status not recorded). Some clones in this sample may be carry-over from other donors' samples. Sequencing was performed on PBMCs. The CDR3 spells CASSTRQGDTAQHF. CDR3 bases: TGCGCCAGCAGCACCCGACAGGGGGACACGGCCCAGCATTTT.